Below, 31 T cell receptor beta chains from the same sample are listed, as sequenced in a study of blood T cell repertoires in COVID-19. TCRdb keeps only in-frame clones here, not all; method: immunoSEQ multiplex PCR. The table includes approximately 300,000 clones, 90% detected once. The source material was PBMCs or T cells enriched from blood (not recorded which). Source of these receptors: a woman aged 25 to 45 who had been exposed to COVID-19.

The chain carries TRBV19 and TRBJ2-7; 7 bases agree with TRBD1. V lost 3 bases, J lost 1 base, and 15 bases stayed unmatched. Per the germline V gene, CDR1 is LNHDA and CDR2 is SQIVND (reference sequence). The CDR3 consists of 18 residues. The CDR3 region is CASSILLVSGQVSYEQYF. In DNA, the CDR3 is TGTGCCAGTAGTATTTTATTAGTTAGTGGACAGGTTTCCTACGAGCAGTACTTC. Full variable domain (outside the CDR3, taken from reference TRBV19 and TRBJ2-7): DGGITQSPKYLFRKEGQNVTLSCEQNLNHDAMYWYRQDPGQGLRLIYYSQIVNDFQKGDIAEGYSVSREKKESFPLTVTSAQKNPTAFYLCASSILLVSGQVSYEQYFGPGTRLTVT.

This clone has just one count. J is TRBJ1-6 and V is TRBV4-1; a possible D gene is TRBD1 (6 bases). The CDR3 sequence is 14 residues long. The V and J ends lost 1 base and 10 bases respectively, with 11 bases between them. Germline V gives CDR1 MGHRA, CDR2 YSYEKL. The CDR3 bases are TGCGCCAGCAGCCAAGTTGCAGGGGCCTCACCCCTCCACTTT. Amino acids: CASSQVAGASPLHF.

V and J are TRBV5-6 and TRBJ1-1, with 8 nucleotides matching TRBD1. V was clipped by 4 bases and J by 4 bases; unmatched bases: 6. CDR3 length: 14 amino acids. The V gene's germline CDR1 is SGHDT and CDR2 YYEEEE. The CDR3 DNA sequence: TGTGCCAGCAGCGAATGGACAGGGATCACTGAAGCTTTCTTT. It codes for CASSEWTGITEAFF.

The V gene is TRBV7-2, the J gene TRBJ1-1; D call uncertain. CDR3 length equals 15 residues. Germline CDR1 and CDR2: SGHTA and FQGNSA. Trimming shortened V by 5 bases and J by 6 bases, and 19 bases separated the two germline ends. The CDR3 reads CASSPWTGMGPEAFF. In DNA, the CDR3 is TGTGCCAGCAGCCCCTGGACGGGGATGGGCCCTGAAGCTTTCTTT. Filled out from reference TRBV7-2 and TRBJ1-1, the complete variable domain reads GAGVSQSPSNKVTEKGKDVELRCDPISGHTALYWYRQSLGQGLEFLIYFQGNSAPDKSGLPSDRFSAERTGGSVSTLTIQRTQQEDSAVYLCASSPWTGMGPEAFFGQGTRLTVV.

The CDR3 bases are TGTGCCAGCAGTGATCACCGGAGCTCCTATAATTCACCCCTCCACTTT. Residues: CASSDHRSSYNSPLHF. This chain uses TRBV2 with TRBJ1-6, with D unclear. Deletions cut 3 bases from V and 0 bases from J, with 9 bases between. CDR1 and CDR2 (germline): SNHLY, FYNNEI. CDR3 length equals 16 residues. Filled out from reference TRBV2 and TRBJ1-6, the complete variable domain reads EPEVTQTPSHQVTQMGQEVILRCVPISNHLYFYWYRQILGQKVEFLVSFYNNEISEKSEIFDDQFSVERPDGSNFTLKIRSTKLEDSAMYFCASSDHRSSYNSPLHFGNGTRLTVT.

V is TRBV3-1 (or the pseudogene TRBV3-2) and J is TRBJ1-2, with D perhaps TRBD1 (5 bases). V dropped 1 base and J dropped 4 bases, with 16 bases sitting between them. The germline V gene has CDR1 LGHDT and CDR2 YNNKEL (reference sequence). The CDR3 loop spans 16 amino acids. For the CDR3, the DNA is TGTGCCAGCAGCCAAGTTCCGGGGGTCTCAAGCTATGGCTACACCTTC. The encoded protein is CASSQVPGVSSYGYTF.

The chain employs TRBV6-2 or TRBV6-3 and TRBJ2-5; TRBD2 matches 15 bases. There are 17 residues in the CDR3. The V gene's germline CDR1 is MNHEY and CDR2 SVGEGT. The trim removed 4 bases at V and 4 bases at J, leaving 7 bases unmatched. Here the CDR3 DNA reads TGTGCCAGCAGTTGGCGGACTAGCGGGGGGGGTCTAGAGACCCAGTACTTC. Protein product: CASSWRTSGGGLETQYF.

V is TRBV11-2 and J is TRBJ1-1, with D possibly being TRBD1 (5 bases). Germline values: CDR1 SGHAT, CDR2 FQNNGV. Trimming took off 7 bases at V and 0 bases at J, with 9 bases between the two ends. CDR3 length equals 13 residues. The CDR3 DNA is TGTGCCAGCACCATGACAGTGAACACTGAAGCTTTCTTT. Translating it yields CASTMTVNTEAFF.

Only a few counts were recorded for this clone. The gene calls are TRBV5-6 and TRBJ1-2; maybe TRBD1 (5 bases). The length of the CDR3 is 13 residues. V shed 4 bases and J shed 5 bases, with 12 bases lying between them. In germline, CDR1 is SGHDT, CDR2 YYEEEE. The CDR3: CASSVGTIYGYTF. CDR3 nucleotide sequence: TGTGCCAGCAGCGTAGGGACTATATATGGCTACACCTTC.

The chain has TRBV27 and TRBJ2-7; 9 bases map to TRBD1. The CDR3 runs to 16 residues. Germline trimming cut 5 bases from V and 2 bases from J; bases unmatched to any gene: 10. Germline V CDR1 and CDR2: MNHEY, SMNVEV (reference sequence). CDR3 in amino acids: CASSQIPGQGTYEQYF. Written as DNA, the CDR3 is TGTGCCAGCAGTCAGATACCGGGACAGGGAACCTACGAGCAGTACTTC.

CDR3 in DNA: TGTGCCAGCAGCCTAACCGGGACTGAAGCTTTCTTT. Protein: CASSLTGTEAFF. V is TRBV7-9 and J is TRBJ1-1; unclear D gene. V was shortened by 5 bases and J by 5 bases, with 9 bases between the two germline ends. Germline lookup yields CDR1 SEHNR and CDR2 FQNEAQ (reference sequence). The length of the CDR3 is 12 residues. Supplemented by reference TRBV7-9 and TRBJ1-1, the full variable domain reads DTGVSQNPRHKITKRGQNVTFRCDPISEHNRLYWYRQTLGQGPEFLTYFQNEAQLEKSRLLSDRFSAERPKGSFSTLEIQRTEQGDSAMYLCASSLTGTEAFFGQGTRLTVV.

The rearrangement joins TRBV7-9 to TRBJ1-3; 9 bases fit TRBD1. V dropped 4 bases and J dropped 1; count of bases not matched to a gene: 2. Germline values: CDR1 SEHNR, CDR2 FQNEAQ (reference sequence). The CDR3 is 15 residues long. The chain's CDR3 is CASSSGTGSGNTIYF. In DNA form, the CDR3 reads TGTGCCAGCAGCTCAGGGACAGGGTCTGGAAACACCATATATTTT.

The chain employs TRBV13 and TRBJ1-1; TRBD1 agrees at 8 bases. V trimming: 0 bases; J trimming: 6 bases; junction bases outside the gene matches: 12. The germline V gene has CDR1 PRHDT and CDR2 FYEKMQ (reference sequence). CDR3 length: 17 residues. DNA for the CDR3: TGTGCCAGCAGCTTAGGCATGGCAGGGGGCGCCGAAGCTGAAGCTTTCTTT. Its translation is CASSLGMAGGAEAEAFF.

The rearrangement uses TRBV5-1 and TRBJ1-4; the D gene is possibly TRBD1 (5 bases). V was shortened by 2 bases and J by 8 bases, with 10 bases between the two germline ends. CDR1 is SGHRS and CDR2 is YFSETQ in the germline V gene. The CDR3 spans 13 residues. The CDR3 DNA follows: TGCGCCAGCAGCTTAGACAGAGTCGAAAAACTGTTTTTT. It specifies CASSLDRVEKLFF.

The gene calls are TRBV6-5 and TRBJ1-5, with no clear D. CDR1 and CDR2 (germline): MNHEY, SVGAGI. With 3 bases removed from V and 10 bases from J, the gap between germline ends came to 13 bases. The CDR3 sequence is 13 residues long. The CDR3 nucleotides read TGTGCCAGCAGTTATAGTGCCGAACGTCCCCAGCATTTT. The encoded protein is CASSYSAERPQHF.

V usage is TRBV19 and J usage is TRBJ1-1; D remains unclear. This CDR3 spans 17 amino acids. V lost 4 bases and J 0 bases, leaving 18 bases between the germline ends. Germline V CDR1 and CDR2: LNHDA, SQIVND (reference sequence). The CDR3 coding sequence is TGTGCCAGTAGTACCCTCACCGGCAGGTTCATGAACACTGAAGCTTTCTTT. Translation: CASSTLTGRFMNTEAFF.

This clone turned up a few times. V usage is TRBV5-6 and J usage is TRBJ2-7, with a tentative D call TRBD1 (5 bases). The CDR3 has 15 residues. The germline V gene has CDR1 SGHDT and CDR2 YYEEEE. Trimming took 0 bases from V and 3 from J, leaving 13 bases between them. CDR3 region: CASSLGSREVYEQYF. The DNA for the CDR3 is TGTGCCAGCAGCTTGGGGTCCAGGGAAGTCTACGAGCAGTACTTC.

The chain employs TRBV18 and TRBJ1-1; 7 positions match TRBD1. Trimming at V came to 4 bases and at J to 2 bases, leaving 4 bases not matched to a gene. The CDR3 has 14 amino acids. Germline CDR1 is KGHSH and CDR2 is LQKENI. CDR3 DNA sequence: TGTGCCAGCTCACGAGGGGGCTCCAACACTGAAGCTTTCTTT. It yields the protein CASSRGGSNTEAFF.

The genes are TRBV6-5 and TRBJ1-1, with 7 bases lining up with TRBD1. This CDR3 is built from 16 residues. J was trimmed by 4 bases and V by 2 bases; bases with no gene match: 10. The germline gives CDR1 MNHEY, CDR2 SVGAGI. The CDR3 bases are TGTGCCAGCAGTTACGCCTACACAGGGGAAGGCACTGAAGCTTTCTTT. Translated: CASSYAYTGEGTEAFF.

The chain recombines TRBV24-1 with TRBJ1-2; unclear D gene. V lost 0 bases to trimming and J lost 2 bases, with 6 bases between them. CDR3 size: 14 residues. Germline assignment: CDR1 KGHDR and CDR2 SFDVKD. The CDR3 bases are TGTGCCACCAGTGATTTGGGCTTCAACTATGGCTACACCTTC. Amino acids: CATSDLGFNYGYTF.

The CDR3 loop is CASSIRGSGNQPQHF. The DNA of the CDR3 is TGTGCCAGCAGCATTCGAGGGTCTGGCAATCAGCCCCAGCATTTT. This chain links TRBV5-4 with TRBJ1-5; D call uncertain. Germline-derived CDR1 and CDR2 are SGHNT and YYREEE (reference sequence). V lost 4 bases and J lost 2, with 13 bases in between. The CDR3 sequence is 15 residues long.

The chain uses TRBV10-3 and TRBJ2-7; tentative D call: TRBD1 (6 bases). CDR3 length equals 16 residues. Germline-derived CDR1 and CDR2 are ENHRY and SYGVKD. V was clipped by 4 bases and J by 0 bases, with 16 bases between them. The chain's CDR3 is CAISATGQVRSYEQYF. CDR3 bases: TGTGCCATCAGTGCAACAGGGCAGGTCCGCTCCTACGAGCAGTACTTC.

The CDR3 region is CASSQEGGAPNQPQHF. The CDR3 DNA sequence: TGCGCCAGCAGCCAAGAAGGGGGGGCCCCGAATCAGCCCCAGCATTTT. V and J are TRBV4-1 and TRBJ1-5; D perhaps matches TRBD1 (6 bases). V was shortened by 0 bases and J by 4 bases, with 13 bases between the two germline ends. The CDR3 runs 16 residues. Germline CDR1 and CDR2: MGHRA and YSYEKL.

The chain is built from TRBV3-1 (or the pseudogene TRBV3-2) and TRBJ1-1; TRBD1 matches at 7 bases. Germline CDR1 is LGHDT and CDR2 is YNNKEL (reference sequence). Germline trimming cut 2 bases from V and 3 bases from J; bases unmatched to any gene: 6. The CDR3 is made up of 15 amino acids. CDR3 in DNA: TGTGCCAGCAGCCAACTAGGGACAGCATACACTGAAGCTTTCTTT. Residues: CASSQLGTAYTEAFF.

The chain is built from TRBV11-2 and TRBJ2-7; possibly TRBD1 for D (5 bases). The germline gives CDR1 SGHAT, CDR2 FQNNGV. The CDR3 length is 13 residues. The ends were cut back, 3 bases at V and 3 bases at J, with 9 bases in the middle. The CDR3 DNA sequence: TGTGCCAGCAGCTTCTCCAGGGACTACGAGCAGTACTTC. Its translation is CASSFSRDYEQYF.

V is TRBV30 and J is TRBJ2-7, with D perhaps matching TRBD1 (6 bases). The CDR3 sequence is 12 residues long. The germline CDR1 and CDR2 sequences are GTSNPN and SVGIG (reference sequence). V lost 5 bases to trimming and J lost 6 bases, with 14 bases between them. The CDR3 bases are TGTGCCTGGGGCACAGGGTTGGGCGAGCAGTACTTC. Amino acids: CAWGTGLGEQYF.

The V call is TRBV11-2, the J call TRBJ2-4; possible D gene TRBD2, 5 bases. Germline V gene lookup returns CDR1 SGHAT and CDR2 FQNNGV. V was clipped by 5 bases and J by 4 bases, with 18 bases between them. The CDR3 length is 16 residues. The CDR3 nucleotides are TGTGCCAGCAGCGACTATAGGATACGGCCTAAAAACATTCAGTACTTC. Its protein product is CASSDYRIRPKNIQYF.

This chain uses TRBV5-1 with TRBJ1-1; TRBD1 aligns across 8 bases. The length of the CDR3 is 15 residues. CDR1 SGHRS and CDR2 YFSETQ come from the germline V gene. The V gene end was trimmed by 5 bases and the J gene end by 1 base; junction bases not matched to a gene: 7. The CDR3 DNA reads TGCGCCAGCAGTTACGATGGACAGGGGAACACTGAAGCTTTCTTT. This codes for CASSYDGQGNTEAFF.

This clone was seen only a few times. The V gene is TRBV6-6, the J gene TRBJ2-3; 8 bases agree with TRBD2. V dropped 7 bases and J dropped 0; count of bases not matched to a gene: 9. The CDR3 length is 16 residues. Per the germline V gene, CDR1 is MNHNY and CDR2 is SVGAGI (reference sequence). The CDR3 loop reads CASKSGGPPSTDTQYF. The CDR3 nucleotides read TGTGCCAGCAAAAGCGGGGGTCCTCCTAGCACAGATACGCAGTATTTT.

V gene TRBV6-4 combines with J gene TRBJ2-2; a weak D match, TRBD1 (5 bases). The CDR3 sequence is 13 residues long. In germline, CDR1 is MRHNA, CDR2 SNTAGT. V was cut by 11 bases and J by 2 bases, with 12 bases left in between. The CDR3 DNA is TGTGCCGTTCCAGGGTACAACACCGGGGAGCTGTTTTTT. Its translation: CAVPGYNTGELFF.

This rearrangement joins TRBV19 to TRBJ1-6, with no clear D. V was pared by 6 bases and J by 6 bases, with 18 bases between. This CDR3 has 16 amino acids. The germline gives CDR1 LNHDA, CDR2 SQIVND (reference sequence). The CDR3 bases are TGTGCCAGTAGCCAACCCACCGGGTCGTTTAATTCACCCCTCCACTTT. Translated, it gives CASSQPTGSFNSPLHF.